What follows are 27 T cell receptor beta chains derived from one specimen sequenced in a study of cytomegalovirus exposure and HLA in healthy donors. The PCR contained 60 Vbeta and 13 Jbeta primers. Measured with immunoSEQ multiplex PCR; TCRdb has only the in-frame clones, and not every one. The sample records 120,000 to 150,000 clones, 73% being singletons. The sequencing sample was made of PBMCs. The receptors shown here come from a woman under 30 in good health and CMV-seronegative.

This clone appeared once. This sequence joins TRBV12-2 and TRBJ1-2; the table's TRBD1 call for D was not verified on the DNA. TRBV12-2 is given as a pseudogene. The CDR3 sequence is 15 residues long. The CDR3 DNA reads TGTGCAAGTCGCACTCAGGGCCTCGCTAACTATGGCTACACCTTC. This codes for CASRTQGLANYGYTF.

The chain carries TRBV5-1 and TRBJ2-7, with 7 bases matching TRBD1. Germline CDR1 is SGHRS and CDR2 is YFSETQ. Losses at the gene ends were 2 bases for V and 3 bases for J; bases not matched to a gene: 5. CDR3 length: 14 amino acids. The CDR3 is CASSLGQVDYEQYF. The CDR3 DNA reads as TGCGCCAGCAGCTTAGGACAGGTTGACTACGAGCAGTACTTC.

CDR3 nucleotide sequence: TGTGCCAGCAGCGTAGATCCGGGATCGAACACCGGGGAGCTGTTTTTT. Encoded protein: CASSVDPGSNTGELFF. The J gene is TRBJ2-2, the V gene TRBV9; a possible D gene is TRBD2 (5 bases). The CDR3 is 16 amino acids. Germline V lookup: CDR1 SGDLS, CDR2 YYNGEE. Trimming removed 0 bases at V and 0 bases at J, with 9 bases between.

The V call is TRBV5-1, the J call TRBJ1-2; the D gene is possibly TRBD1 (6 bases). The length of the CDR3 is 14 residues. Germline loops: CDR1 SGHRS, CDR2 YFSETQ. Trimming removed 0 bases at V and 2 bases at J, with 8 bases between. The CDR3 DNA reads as TGCGCCAGCAGCTTGGACCAGGGGAACTATGGCTACACCTTC. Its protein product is CASSLDQGNYGYTF. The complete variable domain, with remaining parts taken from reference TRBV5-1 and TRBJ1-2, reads KAGVTQTPRYLIKTRGQQVTLSCSPISGHRSVSWYQQTPGQGLQFLFEYFSETQRNKGNFPGRFSGRQFSNSRSEMNVSTLELGDSALYLCASSLDQGNYGYTFGSGTRLTVV.

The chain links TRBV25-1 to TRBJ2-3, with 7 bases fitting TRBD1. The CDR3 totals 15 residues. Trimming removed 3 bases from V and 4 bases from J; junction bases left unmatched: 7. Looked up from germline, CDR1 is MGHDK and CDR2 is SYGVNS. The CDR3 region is CASSESMGTADTQYF. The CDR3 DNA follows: TGTGCCAGCAGTGAGAGTATGGGGACAGCAGATACGCAGTATTTT.

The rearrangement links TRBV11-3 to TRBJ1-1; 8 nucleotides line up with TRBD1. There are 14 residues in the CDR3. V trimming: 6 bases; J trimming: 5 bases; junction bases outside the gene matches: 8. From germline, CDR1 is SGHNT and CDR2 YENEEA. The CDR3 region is CASSTTGGRTEAFF. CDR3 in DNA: TGTGCCAGCAGTACAACAGGGGGAAGGACTGAAGCTTTCTTT.

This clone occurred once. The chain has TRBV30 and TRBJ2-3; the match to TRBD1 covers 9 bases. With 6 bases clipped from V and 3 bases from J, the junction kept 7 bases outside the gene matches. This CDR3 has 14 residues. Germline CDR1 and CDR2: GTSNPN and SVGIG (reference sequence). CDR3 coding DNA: TGTGCCTGTCCAGGGACAGGGAGGACAGATACGCAGTATTTT. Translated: CACPGTGRTDTQYF.

CDR3 nucleotide sequence: TGCGCCAGCAGCCGGGAGGGAGTTCCTGGAAACACCATATATTTT. It translates to CASSREGVPGNTIYF. The genes are TRBV5-1 and TRBJ1-3; no clear D gene. This CDR3 is 15 amino acids long. Germline values: CDR1 SGHRS, CDR2 YFSETQ. V gave up 4 bases and J gave up 2 bases, with 13 bases separating them.

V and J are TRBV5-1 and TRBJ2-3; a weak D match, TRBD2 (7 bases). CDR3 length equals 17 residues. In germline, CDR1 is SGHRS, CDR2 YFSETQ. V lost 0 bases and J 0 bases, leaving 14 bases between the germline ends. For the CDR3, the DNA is TGCGCCAGCAGCTTGGGGGGGCTAGCGGCTAGCACAGATACGCAGTATTTT. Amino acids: CASSLGGLAASTDTQYF.

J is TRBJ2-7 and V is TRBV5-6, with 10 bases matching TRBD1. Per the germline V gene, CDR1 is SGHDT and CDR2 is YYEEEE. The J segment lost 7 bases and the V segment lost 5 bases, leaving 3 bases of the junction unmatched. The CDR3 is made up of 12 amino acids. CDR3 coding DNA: TGTGCCAGCAGGGGGACAGGGGATGAGCAGTACTTC. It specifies CASRGTGDEQYF.

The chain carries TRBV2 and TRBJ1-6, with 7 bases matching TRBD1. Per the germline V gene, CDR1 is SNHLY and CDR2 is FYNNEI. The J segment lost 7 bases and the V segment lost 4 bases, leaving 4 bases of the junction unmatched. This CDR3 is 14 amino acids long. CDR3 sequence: CASSVSGGNSPLHF. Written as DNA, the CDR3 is TGTGCCAGCAGTGTATCAGGGGGAAATTCACCCCTCCACTTT.

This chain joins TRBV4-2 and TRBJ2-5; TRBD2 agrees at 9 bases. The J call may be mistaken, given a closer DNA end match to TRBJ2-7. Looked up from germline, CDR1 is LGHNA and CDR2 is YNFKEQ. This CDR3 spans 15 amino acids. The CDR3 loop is CASSFAGGPSYEQYF. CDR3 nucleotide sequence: TGTGCCAGCAGCTTCGCGGGGGGGCCTTCGTACGAGCAGTACTTC.

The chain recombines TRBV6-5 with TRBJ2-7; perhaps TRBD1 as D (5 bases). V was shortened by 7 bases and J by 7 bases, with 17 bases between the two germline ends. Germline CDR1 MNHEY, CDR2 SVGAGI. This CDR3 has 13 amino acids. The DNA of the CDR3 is TGTGCCAGCATGCGACAGTTCCCCGGGGAGCAGTACTTC. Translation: CASMRQFPGEQYF.

The CDR3 protein is CASSLYRGSGGQPQHF. CDR3 DNA: TGTGCCAGCAGCTTGTATAGGGGGTCCGGAGGTCAGCCCCAGCATTTT. The genes are TRBV5-8 and TRBJ1-5, with D possibly being TRBD1 (6 bases). The CDR3 covers 16 residues. Between the trimmed V and J ends, which lost 1 base and 6 bases, there was a span of 17 bases. CDR1 is SGHTS, CDR2 YDEGEE, per germline.

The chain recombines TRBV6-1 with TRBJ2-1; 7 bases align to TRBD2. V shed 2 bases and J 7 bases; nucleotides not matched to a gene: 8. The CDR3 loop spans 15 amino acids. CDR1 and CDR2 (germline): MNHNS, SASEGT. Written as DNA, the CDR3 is TGTGCCAGCAGTGAACGGGACTATCGCAATAATGAGCAGTTCTTC. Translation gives CASSERDYRNNEQFF.

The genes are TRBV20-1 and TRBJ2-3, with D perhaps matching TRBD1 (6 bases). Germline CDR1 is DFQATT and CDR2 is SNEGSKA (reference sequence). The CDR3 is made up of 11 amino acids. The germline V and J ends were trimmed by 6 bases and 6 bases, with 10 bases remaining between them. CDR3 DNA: TGCAGTGCCATGAGGGGGGATACGCAGTATTTT. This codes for CSAMRGDTQYF.

The chain's CDR3 is CASSQVSNSPLHF. The CDR3 DNA is TGTGCCAGCAGCCAAGTGTCGAATTCACCCCTCCACTTT. The chain links TRBV14 to TRBJ1-6; D unclear. V lost 1 base, J lost 7 bases, and 5 bases lay in between. The CDR3 is 13 amino acids. CDR1 and CDR2 from the germline V gene are SGHDN and FVKESK.

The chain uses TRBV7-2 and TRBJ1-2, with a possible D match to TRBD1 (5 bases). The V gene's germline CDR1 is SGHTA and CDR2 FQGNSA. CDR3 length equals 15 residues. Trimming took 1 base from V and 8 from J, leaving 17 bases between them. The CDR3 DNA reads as TGTGCCAGCAGCTTAGGAACGCAGACGGGGGACGGCTACACCTTC. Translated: CASSLGTQTGDGYTF.

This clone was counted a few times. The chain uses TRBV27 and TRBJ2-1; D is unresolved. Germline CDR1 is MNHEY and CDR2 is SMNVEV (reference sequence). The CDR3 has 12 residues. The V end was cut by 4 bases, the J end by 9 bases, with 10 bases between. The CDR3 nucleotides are TGTGCCAGCAGTTCCCCTCTAAGTGAGCAGTTCTTC. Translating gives CASSSPLSEQFF.

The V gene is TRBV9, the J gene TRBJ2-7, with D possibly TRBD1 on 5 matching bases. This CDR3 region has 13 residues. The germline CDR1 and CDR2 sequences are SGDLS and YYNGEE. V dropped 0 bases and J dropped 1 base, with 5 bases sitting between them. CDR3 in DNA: TGTGCCAGCAGCGTAGGACAGTCCTACGAGCAGTACTTC. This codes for CASSVGQSYEQYF.

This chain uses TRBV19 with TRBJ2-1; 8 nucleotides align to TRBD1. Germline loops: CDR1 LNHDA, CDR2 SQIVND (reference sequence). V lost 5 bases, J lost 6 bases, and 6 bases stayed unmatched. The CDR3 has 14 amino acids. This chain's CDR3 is CASSSWTGPNEQFF. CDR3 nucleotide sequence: TGTGCCAGTAGTTCGTGGACAGGGCCCAATGAGCAGTTCTTC.

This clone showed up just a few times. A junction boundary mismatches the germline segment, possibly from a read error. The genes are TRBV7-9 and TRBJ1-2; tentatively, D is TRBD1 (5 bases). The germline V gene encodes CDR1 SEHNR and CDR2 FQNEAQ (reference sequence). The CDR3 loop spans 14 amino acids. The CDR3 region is CSSSRFTGLEGYTF. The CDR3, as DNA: TGTTCCAGCAGCCGGTTTACAGGCCTGGAGGGCTACACCTTC.

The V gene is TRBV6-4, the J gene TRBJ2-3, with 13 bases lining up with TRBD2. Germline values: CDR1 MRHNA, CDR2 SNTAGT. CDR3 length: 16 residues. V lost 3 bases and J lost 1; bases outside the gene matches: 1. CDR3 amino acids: CASSDGTSGGTDTQYF. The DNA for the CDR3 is TGTGCCAGCAGTGATGGGACTAGCGGGGGCACAGATACGCAGTATTTT.

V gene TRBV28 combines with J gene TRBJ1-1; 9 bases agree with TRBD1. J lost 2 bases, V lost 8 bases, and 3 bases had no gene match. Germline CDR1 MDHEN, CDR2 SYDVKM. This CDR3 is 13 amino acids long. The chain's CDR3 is CASPGQGNTEAFF. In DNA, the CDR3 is TGTGCCAGCCCGGGACAGGGAAACACTGAAGCTTTCTTT.

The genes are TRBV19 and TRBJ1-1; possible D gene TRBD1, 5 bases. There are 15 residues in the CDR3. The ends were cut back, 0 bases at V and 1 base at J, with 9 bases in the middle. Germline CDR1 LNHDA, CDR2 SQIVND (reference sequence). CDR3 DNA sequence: TGTGCCAGTAGTATAGAGGGCAGGGCGAACACTGAAGCTTTCTTT. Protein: CASSIEGRANTEAFF.

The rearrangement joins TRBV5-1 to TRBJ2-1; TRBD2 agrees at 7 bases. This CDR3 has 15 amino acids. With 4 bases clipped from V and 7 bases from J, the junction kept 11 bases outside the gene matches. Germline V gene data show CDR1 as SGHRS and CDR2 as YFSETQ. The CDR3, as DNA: TGCGCCAGCAGCATCCTAGCGGAGGGCGCAAATGAGCAGTTCTTC. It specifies CASSILAEGANEQFF.

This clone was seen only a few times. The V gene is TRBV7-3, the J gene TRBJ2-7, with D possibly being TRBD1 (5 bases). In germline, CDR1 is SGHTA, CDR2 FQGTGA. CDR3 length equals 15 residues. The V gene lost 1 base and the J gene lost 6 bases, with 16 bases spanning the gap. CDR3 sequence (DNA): TGTGCCAGCAGCTTAAGGGTTCAGGGCAAGGGCGAGCAGTACTTC. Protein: CASSLRVQGKGEQYF.